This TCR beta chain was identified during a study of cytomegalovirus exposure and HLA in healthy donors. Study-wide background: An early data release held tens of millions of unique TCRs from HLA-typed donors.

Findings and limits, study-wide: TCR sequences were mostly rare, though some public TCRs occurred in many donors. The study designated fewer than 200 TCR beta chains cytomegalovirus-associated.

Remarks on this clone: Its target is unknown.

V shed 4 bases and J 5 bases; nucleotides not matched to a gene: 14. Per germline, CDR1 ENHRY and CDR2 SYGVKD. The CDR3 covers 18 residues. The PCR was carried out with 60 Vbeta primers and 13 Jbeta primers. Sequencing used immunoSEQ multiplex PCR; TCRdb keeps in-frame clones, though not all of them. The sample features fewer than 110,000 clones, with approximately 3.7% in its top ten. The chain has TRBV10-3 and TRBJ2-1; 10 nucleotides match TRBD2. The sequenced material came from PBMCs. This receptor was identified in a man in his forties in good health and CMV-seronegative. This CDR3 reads CAISVWSGRAGWDNEQFF. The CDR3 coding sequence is TGTGCCATCAGTGTCTGGAGCGGGAGGGCCGGTTGGGACAATGAGCAGTTCTTC.